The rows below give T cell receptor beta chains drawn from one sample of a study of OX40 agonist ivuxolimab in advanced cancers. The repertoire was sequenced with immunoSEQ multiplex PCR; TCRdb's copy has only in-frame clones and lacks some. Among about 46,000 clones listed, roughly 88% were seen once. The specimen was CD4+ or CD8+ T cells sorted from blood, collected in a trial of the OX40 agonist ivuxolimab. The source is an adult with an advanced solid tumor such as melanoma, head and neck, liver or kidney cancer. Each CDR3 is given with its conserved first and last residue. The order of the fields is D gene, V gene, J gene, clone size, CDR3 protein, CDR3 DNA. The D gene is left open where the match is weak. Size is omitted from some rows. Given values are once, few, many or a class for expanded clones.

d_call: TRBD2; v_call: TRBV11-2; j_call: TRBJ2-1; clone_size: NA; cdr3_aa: CASSPTSGTYNEQFF; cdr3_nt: TGTGCCAGCAGCCCGACTAGCGGGACCTACAATGAGCAGTTCTTC
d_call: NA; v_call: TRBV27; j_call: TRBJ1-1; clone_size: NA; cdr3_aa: CASRNAGGTEAFF; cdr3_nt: TGTGCCAGCAGAAACGCGGGGGGCACTGAAGCTTTCTTT
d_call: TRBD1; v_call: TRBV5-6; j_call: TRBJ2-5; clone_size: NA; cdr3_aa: CASSPSDRMGETQYF; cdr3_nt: TGTGCCAGCAGCCCTTCGGACAGGATGGGGGAGACCCAGTACTTC
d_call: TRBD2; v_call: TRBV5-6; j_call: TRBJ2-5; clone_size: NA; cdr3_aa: CASSLGLAGIQETQYF; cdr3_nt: TGTGCCAGCAGCTTGGGACTAGCCGGAATTCAAGAGACCCAGTACTTC
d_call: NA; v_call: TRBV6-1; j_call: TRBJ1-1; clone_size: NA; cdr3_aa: CASSDWRTQAFF; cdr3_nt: TGTGCCAGCAGTGATTGGCGGACGCAAGCTTTCTTT
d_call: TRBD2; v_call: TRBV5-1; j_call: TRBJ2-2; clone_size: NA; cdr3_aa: CASSLAGRRGSGELFF; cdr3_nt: TGCGCCAGCAGCTTGGCCGGGAGGCGCGGGAGCGGGGAGCTGTTTTTT
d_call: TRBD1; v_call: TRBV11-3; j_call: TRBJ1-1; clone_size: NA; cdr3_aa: CASSYRTGVNTEAFF; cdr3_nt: TGTGCCAGCAGCTATAGGACAGGGGTGAACACTGAAGCTTTCTTT
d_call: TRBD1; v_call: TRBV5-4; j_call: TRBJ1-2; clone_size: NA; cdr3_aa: CASSFRADRDYGYTF; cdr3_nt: TGTGCCAGCAGCTTTCGGGCGGACAGGGACTATGGCTACACCTTC
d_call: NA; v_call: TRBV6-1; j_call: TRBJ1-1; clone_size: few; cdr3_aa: CASRRGNTEAFF; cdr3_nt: TGTGCCAGCAGACGGGGGAACACTGAAGCTTTCTTT
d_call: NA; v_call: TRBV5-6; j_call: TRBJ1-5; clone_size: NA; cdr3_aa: CASSGGRSNQPQHF; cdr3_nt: TGTGCCAGCAGCGGGGGGCGTAGCAATCAGCCCCAGCATTTT
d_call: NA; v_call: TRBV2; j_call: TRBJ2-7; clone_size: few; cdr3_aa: CASSEPGLTRYEQYF; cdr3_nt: TGTGCCAGCAGTGAACCCGGGTTGACACGCTACGAGCAGTACTTC
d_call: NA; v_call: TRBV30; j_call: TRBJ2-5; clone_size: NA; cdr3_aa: CAWRDLGVGETQYF; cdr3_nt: TGTGCCTGGAGGGACTTGGGGGTCGGAGAGACCCAGTACTTC
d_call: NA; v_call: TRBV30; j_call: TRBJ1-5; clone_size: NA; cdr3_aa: CAWSVRLRPNQPQHF; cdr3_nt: TGTGCCTGGAGTGTACGTCTTCGGCCCAATCAGCCCCAGCATTTT
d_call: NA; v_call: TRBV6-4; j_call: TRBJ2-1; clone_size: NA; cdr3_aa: CASSDQPGHEQFF; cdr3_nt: TGTGCCAGCAGTGATCAGCCGGGCCATGAGCAGTTCTTC
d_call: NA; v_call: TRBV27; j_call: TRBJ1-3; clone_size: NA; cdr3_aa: CASSSSGRSGNTIYF; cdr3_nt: TGTGCCAGCAGTTCATCGGGACGCTCTGGAAACACCATATATTTT
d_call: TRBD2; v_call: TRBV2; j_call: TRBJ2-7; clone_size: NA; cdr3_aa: CASSPTRTSGFHEQYF; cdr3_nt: TGTGCCAGCAGTCCCACGAGGACTAGCGGGTTCCACGAGCAGTACTTC
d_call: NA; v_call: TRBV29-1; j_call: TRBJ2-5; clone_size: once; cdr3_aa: CSVDPGGETQYF; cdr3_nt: TGCAGCGTTGACCCGGGGGGCGAGACCCAGTACTTC
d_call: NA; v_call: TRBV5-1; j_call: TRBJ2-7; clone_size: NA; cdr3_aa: CASSVTGASYEQYF; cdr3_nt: TGCGCCAGCAGCGTGACCGGGGCCTCCTACGAGCAGTACTTC
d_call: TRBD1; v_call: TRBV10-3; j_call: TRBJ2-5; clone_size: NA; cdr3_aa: CAISSPGQGAGTQYF; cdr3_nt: TGTGCCATCAGCTCTCCGGGACAGGGGGCCGGGACCCAGTACTTC
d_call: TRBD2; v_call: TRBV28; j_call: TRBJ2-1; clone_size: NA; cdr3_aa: CASSSSGLAGLPRNEQFF; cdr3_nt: TGTGCCAGCAGTTCTTCCGGACTAGCGGGACTCCCCCGCAATGAGCAGTTCTTC
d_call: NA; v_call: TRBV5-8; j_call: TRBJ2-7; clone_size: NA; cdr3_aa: CASSLEDNSYEQYF; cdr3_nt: TGTGCCAGCAGCTTGGAAGACAACTCCTACGAGCAGTACTTC
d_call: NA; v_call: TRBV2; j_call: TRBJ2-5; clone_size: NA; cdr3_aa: CASRWGRGRTQETQYF; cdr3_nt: TGTGCCAGCAGATGGGGCCGCGGCAGGACGCAAGAGACCCAGTACTTC